This TCR beta chain originates from a study of brain metastases from non-small cell lung cancer. Assay used: immunoSEQ multiplex PCR; TCRdb lists only in-frame clones, some missing. The table shows some 2,100 clones, with about 84% occurring only once. The germline V gene has CDR1 MNHNY and CDR2 SVGAGI (reference sequence). This CDR3 comprises 16 residues. V shed 4 bases and J shed 9 bases, with 24 bases lying between them. The sequence came from a donor over 35 with non-small cell lung cancer. The sequencing input was tumor-adjacent normal tissue. The J gene is TRBJ1-2, the V gene TRBV6-6; TRBD1 is a possible D gene (6 bases). CDR3 protein: CASSLGDHRVVYRYTF. In DNA form, the CDR3 reads TGTGCCAGCAGTTTAGGGGACCACAGGGTTGTGTATCGCTACACCTTC.